The clone carrying this T cell receptor (beta chain) showed up just once. The record originates from a study of blood T cell repertoires in COVID-19. With 1 base removed from V and 2 bases from J, the gap between germline ends came to 17 bases. The CDR3 consists of 17 residues. Per germline, CDR1 LNHDA and CDR2 SQIVND (reference sequence). Cohorts were determined from participant-reported clinical history. Only in-frame clones appear in the TCRdb table, and some are missing; sequencing was by immunoSEQ multiplex PCR. The table has 200,000 to 250,000 clones, approximately 89% seen once; the top ten hold more than 3%.

The receptor was derived from a woman in her twenties or thirties who had been exposed to COVID-19. The V call is TRBV19, the J call TRBJ1-2; a possible D gene is TRBD1 (5 bases). The sequencing input was PBMCs or T cells enriched from blood (not recorded which). The CDR3 DNA is TGTGCCAGTAGTATAGGGTCTGGAGGAGGGGTCAACTATGGCTACACCTTC. This sequence encodes CASSIGSGGGVNYGYTF.